This T cell receptor (beta chain) was documented in a study of T cell clonality in common variable immunodeficiency. Broader study findings: Compared with healthy controls, CVID subjects showed increased TCRbeta clonality, mostly in about a third. Shared TCRbeta clones were fewer between CVID subjects than controls. Fewer deletions and N-nucleotide insertions were reportedly seen in common variable immunodeficiency TCR beta sequences.

Assay: immunoSEQ multiplex PCR; the TCRdb copy retains only in-frame clones and omits some. There are approximately 52,000 clones in the sample, none observed a single time. The table lists this clone with many counts. The antigen is undetermined. The DNA ends 3 residues before the CDR3 does, and the rest of the CDR3 is filled in from the germline J gene. Each donor provided roughly 4.5 to 8.5 ml of heparinized whole blood. Germline V CDR1 and CDR2: LGHDT, YNNKEL (reference sequence). Germline trimming cut 4 bases from V and 2 bases from J; bases unmatched to any gene: 5. CDR3 size: 15 residues. Source material: peripheral blood mononuclear cells. This chain links TRBV3-1 (or the pseudogene TRBV3-2) with TRBJ2-7; 10 bases are shared with TRBD2. The sequence was collected from a person aged 18-70 years in good health. CDR3 in amino acids: CASSPSSGGTYEQYF. The sequenced part of the CDR3 DNA is TGTGCCAGCAGCCCCTCTAGCGGGGGTACCTACGAG.